The 16 T cell receptor beta chains below come from one sample, sequenced in a study of CD8+ T cells in alopecia areata. After isolation, RNA underwent reverse transcription to generate cDNA as the sequencing template. The assay was immunoSEQ multiplex PCR, and TCRdb's table has in-frame clones only and misses some. The data show 100,000 to 150,000 clones, about 46% seen once. Input material: NKG2D-low CD8+ T cells sorted from blood. These receptors were obtained from a human donor with alopecia areata.

The chain is built from TRBV5-6 and TRBJ2-7; 13 positions match TRBD2. Germline V gene data show CDR1 as SGHDT and CDR2 as YYEEEE. V was pared by 3 bases and J by 5 bases, with 11 bases of the junction left unmatched. There are 17 residues in the CDR3. The DNA of the CDR3 is TGTGCCAGCAGCTCCCCTCCACTAGCGGGAGGGCCCCACGAGCAGTACTTC. Encoded protein: CASSSPPLAGGPHEQYF.

The rearrangement joins TRBV30 to TRBJ2-5; tentatively, D is TRBD1 (5 bases). The length of the CDR3 is 11 residues. The V gene lost 2 bases and the J gene lost 5 bases, with 6 bases spanning the gap. The V gene's germline CDR1 is GTSNPN and CDR2 SVGIG (reference sequence). Here the CDR3 DNA reads TGTGCCTGGAGTCCAGGGGAGACCCAGTACTTC. Its translation is CAWSPGETQYF.

V usage is TRBV30 and J usage is TRBJ2-7; the D gene is possibly TRBD2 (5 bases). Germline lookup yields CDR1 GTSNPN and CDR2 SVGIG (reference sequence). The CDR3 is 13 residues long. Trimming took 7 bases from V and 0 from J, leaving 13 bases between them. The CDR3 DNA reads as TGTGCCTACACCGTGGGGAGCTCCTACGAGCAGTACTTC. As protein: CAYTVGSSYEQYF.

This rearrangement joins TRBV5-6 to TRBJ2-1; possible D gene TRBD2, 5 bases. CDR3 size: 16 residues. Germline CDR1 and CDR2: SGHDT and YYEEEE. V lost 0 bases and J 1 base, leaving 11 bases between the germline ends. The CDR3 bases are TGTGCCAGCAGCTTGGAACTAGGCCCGTCCTACAATGAGCAGTTCTTC. Encoded protein: CASSLELGPSYNEQFF.

This chain links TRBV9 with TRBJ2-7, with 11 bases aligning to TRBD2. This CDR3 has 16 residues. Germline V gives CDR1 SGDLS, CDR2 YYNGEE. Trimming removed 3 bases from V and 3 bases from J; junction bases left unmatched: 8. CDR3 residues: CASSEGAGTSGYEQYF. The DNA of the CDR3 is TGTGCCAGCAGCGAGGGAGCCGGGACTAGCGGCTACGAGCAGTACTTC.

This clone occurred a few times. The rearrangement joins TRBV30 to TRBJ1-5, with D possibly TRBD1 on 6 matching bases. Deletions cut 5 bases from V and 0 bases from J, with 17 bases between. The CDR3 extends over 16 amino acids. Per germline, CDR1 GTSNPN and CDR2 SVGIG (reference sequence). The CDR3 DNA reads as TGTGCCTGGCCCGGGACAAACGAAAATAGCAATCAGCCCCAGCATTTT. Protein sequence: CAWPGTNENSNQPQHF.

Written as DNA, the CDR3 is TGCAGCGTAGGAACACCCATTCATGGCTACACCTTC. Translation gives CSVGTPIHGYTF. This rearrangement joins TRBV29-1 to TRBJ1-2; D is ambiguous. The length of the CDR3 is 12 residues. CDR1 and CDR2 (germline): SQVTM, ANQGSEA. V gave up 6 bases and J gave up 6 bases, with 14 bases separating them.

The chain recombines TRBV27 with TRBJ2-4; 11 bases map to TRBD1. V trimming: 4 bases; J trimming: 7 bases; junction bases outside the gene matches: 0. Germline values: CDR1 MNHEY, CDR2 SMNVEV (reference sequence). The CDR3 covers 13 residues. The DNA for the CDR3 is TGTGCCAGCAGTTGGGACAGGGGGAACATTCAGTACTTC. Residues: CASSWDRGNIQYF.

The chain joins TRBV25-1 to TRBJ2-3, with 8 bases fitting TRBD2. The CDR3 has 16 residues. The trim removed 7 bases at V and 2 bases at J, leaving 11 bases unmatched. Looked up from germline, CDR1 is MGHDK and CDR2 is SYGVNS. The CDR3 protein is CASTEGQRGTTDTQYF. The CDR3 nucleotides are TGTGCCAGCACCGAGGGCCAGCGGGGGACCACAGATACGCAGTATTTT.

This clone has just a few counts. The chain links TRBV4-3 to TRBJ2-7; no clear D. V lost 1 base to trimming and J lost 2 bases, with 12 bases between them. This CDR3 contains 15 residues. Per germline, CDR1 LGHNA and CDR2 YSLEER. The chain's CDR3 is CASSQGVGFPYEQYF. In nucleotides, the CDR3 is TGCGCCAGCAGCCAAGGTGTGGGGTTTCCCTACGAGCAGTACTTC.

In this sample, this clone turned up a few times. The V call is TRBV11-2, the J call TRBJ2-7; 7 nucleotides agree with TRBD2. The CDR3 spans 12 residues. The germline V gene has CDR1 SGHAT and CDR2 FQNNGV. The J segment lost 7 bases and the V segment lost 8 bases, leaving 8 bases of the junction unmatched. The CDR3 loop is CASALGAGEQYF. Here the CDR3 DNA reads TGTGCCAGCGCCCTGGGAGCGGGGGAGCAGTACTTC.

This clone was counted between two and nine times. This chain joins TRBV29-1 and TRBJ2-7; D is undetermined. The length of the CDR3 is 14 residues. CDR1 and CDR2 (germline): SQVTM, ANQGSEA. With 6 bases removed from V and 3 bases from J, the gap between germline ends came to 18 bases. As DNA, the CDR3 is TGCAGCGTCCGACGGGTATATGCCGGCTACGAGCAGTACTTC. Its protein product is CSVRRVYAGYEQYF.

There are many counts of this clone. V and J are TRBV7-9 and TRBJ2-1; tentatively, D is TRBD2 (6 bases). The ends were cut back, 6 bases at V and 3 bases at J, with 15 bases in the middle. The CDR3 is 15 residues long. Germline CDR1 reads SEHNR; CDR2 reads FQNEAQ (reference sequence). As DNA, the CDR3 is TGTGCCAGCAGGCCAACCGGGACTGACTACAATGAGCAGTTCTTC. It yields the protein CASRPTGTDYNEQFF.

The chain employs TRBV7-2 and TRBJ2-3; D not certain. This CDR3 region has 12 residues. The ends were cut back, 1 base at V and 4 bases at J, with 3 bases in the middle. Germline V gene sequence: CDR1 SGHTA, CDR2 FQGNSA. This chain's CDR3 is CASSLEADTQYF. Here the CDR3 DNA reads TGTGCCAGCAGCTTAGAGGCAGATACGCAGTATTTT. The full variable domain, in which reference TRBV7-2 and TRBJ2-3 provide the parts outside the CDR3, is GAGVSQSPSNKVTEKGKDVELRCDPISGHTALYWYRQSLGQGLEFLIYFQGNSAPDKSGLPSDRFSAERTGGSVSTLTIQRTQQEDSAVYLCASSLEADTQYFGPGTRLTVL.

This clone was seen a handful of times. This rearrangement joins TRBV29-1 to TRBJ2-1; 13 nucleotides line up with TRBD2. Losses at the gene ends were 4 bases for V and 8 bases for J; bases not matched to a gene: 8. This CDR3 is built from 15 residues. Germline V gene lookup returns CDR1 SQVTM and CDR2 ANQGSEA. The CDR3: CSVAGTSGVGDEQFF. Written as DNA, the CDR3 is TGCAGCGTTGCGGGGACTAGCGGGGTTGGTGATGAGCAGTTCTTC.

The rearrangement joins TRBV27 to TRBJ2-5; 13 nucleotides line up with TRBD2. The CDR3 has 16 amino acids. Per the germline V gene, CDR1 is MNHEY and CDR2 is SMNVEV (reference sequence). Germline trimming cut 5 bases from V and 1 base from J; bases unmatched to any gene: 4. This chain's CDR3 is CASSVGTSGVQETQYF. In nucleotides, the CDR3 is TGTGCCAGCAGTGTCGGGACTAGCGGGGTCCAAGAGACCCAGTACTTC.